Below, one T cell receptor beta chain is given with its context. Its target is not known. The primer mix had 60 Vbeta and 13 Jbeta primers. Repertoires were generated with immunoSEQ multiplex PCR, while TCRdb's copy carries only in-frame clones and drops some. The repertoire includes around 260,000 clones, roughly 80% of them detected once, and 0.3% to 0.35% sits in the top ten. This record comes from a study of cytomegalovirus exposure and HLA in healthy donors. Findings and caveats of the study: Among donors in an Asian-associated ancestry cluster, a later analysis reportedly found fewer N-insertions than the roughly 700-donor mean.

Trimming cost V 2 bases and J 3 bases, with 7 bases left between them. Germline-derived CDR1 and CDR2 are SGHNT and YENEEA. This CDR3 has 13 residues. The chain couples TRBV11-3 to TRBJ1-1, with D perhaps TRBD1 (6 bases). The receptor comes from a girl aged 2 to 9 in good health and CMV-seronegative. The source material was PBMCs. The CDR3 DNA is TGTGCCAGCAGCTTATACAGGGACACTGAAGCTTTCTTT. Translated, it gives CASSLYRDTEAFF.